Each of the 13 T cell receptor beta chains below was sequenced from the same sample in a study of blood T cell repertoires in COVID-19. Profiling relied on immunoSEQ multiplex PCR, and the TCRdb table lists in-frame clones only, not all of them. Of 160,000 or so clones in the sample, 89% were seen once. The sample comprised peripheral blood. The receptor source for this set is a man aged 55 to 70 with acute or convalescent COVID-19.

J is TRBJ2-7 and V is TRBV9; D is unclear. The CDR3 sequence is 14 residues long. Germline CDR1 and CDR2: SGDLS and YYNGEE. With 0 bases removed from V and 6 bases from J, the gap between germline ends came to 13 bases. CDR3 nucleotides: TGTGCCAGCAGCGTAGACGCCGTTACGGGCGAGCAGTACTTC. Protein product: CASSVDAVTGEQYF. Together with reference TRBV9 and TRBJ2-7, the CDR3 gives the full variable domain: DSGVTQTPKHLITATGQRVTLRCSPRSGDLSVYWYQQSLDQGLQFLIQYYNGEERAKGNILERFSAQQFPDLHSELNLSSLELGDSALYFCASSVDAVTGEQYFGPGTRLTVT.

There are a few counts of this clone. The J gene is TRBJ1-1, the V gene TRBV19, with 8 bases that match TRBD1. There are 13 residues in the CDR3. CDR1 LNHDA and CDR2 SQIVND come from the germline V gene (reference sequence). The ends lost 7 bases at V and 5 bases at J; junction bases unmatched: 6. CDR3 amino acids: CASIADRVTEAFF. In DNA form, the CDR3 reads TGTGCCAGTATAGCGGACAGGGTTACTGAAGCTTTCTTT.

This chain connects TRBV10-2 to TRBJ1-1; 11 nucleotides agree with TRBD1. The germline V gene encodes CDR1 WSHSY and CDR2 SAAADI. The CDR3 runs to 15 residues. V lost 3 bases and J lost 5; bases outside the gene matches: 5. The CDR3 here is CASSDEGTGGTEAFF. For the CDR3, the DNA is TGCGCCAGCAGTGATGAGGGGACAGGGGGGACTGAAGCTTTCTTT.

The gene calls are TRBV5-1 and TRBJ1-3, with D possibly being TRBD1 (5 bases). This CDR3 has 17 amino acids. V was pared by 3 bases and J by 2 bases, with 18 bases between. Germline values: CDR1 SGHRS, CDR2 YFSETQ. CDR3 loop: CASSYSSGNPAGNTIYF. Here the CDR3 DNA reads TGCGCCAGCAGCTACTCCTCAGGGAATCCGGCTGGAAACACCATATATTTT.

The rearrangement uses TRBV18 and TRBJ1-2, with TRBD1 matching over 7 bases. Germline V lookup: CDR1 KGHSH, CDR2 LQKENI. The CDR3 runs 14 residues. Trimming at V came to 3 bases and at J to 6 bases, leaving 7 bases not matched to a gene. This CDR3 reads CASSPIDRADGYTF. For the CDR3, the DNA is TGTGCCAGCTCACCTATCGACAGGGCGGATGGCTACACCTTC.

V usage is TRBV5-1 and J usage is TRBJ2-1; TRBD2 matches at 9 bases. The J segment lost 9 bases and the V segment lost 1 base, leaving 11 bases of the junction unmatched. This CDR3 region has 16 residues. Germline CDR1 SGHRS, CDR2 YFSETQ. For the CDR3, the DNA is TGCGCCAGCAGCTTGTTAGCGGGGGCCTCAAATGGTGAGCAGTTCTTC. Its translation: CASSLLAGASNGEQFF. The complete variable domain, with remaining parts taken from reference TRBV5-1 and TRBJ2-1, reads KAGVTQTPRYLIKTRGQQVTLSCSPISGHRSVSWYQQTPGQGLQFLFEYFSETQRNKGNFPGRFSGRQFSNSRSEMNVSTLELGDSALYLCASSLLAGASNGEQFFGPGTRLTVL.

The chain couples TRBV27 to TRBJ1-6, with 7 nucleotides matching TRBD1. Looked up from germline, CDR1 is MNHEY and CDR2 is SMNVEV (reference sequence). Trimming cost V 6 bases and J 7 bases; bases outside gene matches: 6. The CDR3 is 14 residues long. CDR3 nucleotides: TGTGCCAGCAGGACAGGGCCTTCAAATTCACCCCTCCACTTT. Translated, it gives CASRTGPSNSPLHF.

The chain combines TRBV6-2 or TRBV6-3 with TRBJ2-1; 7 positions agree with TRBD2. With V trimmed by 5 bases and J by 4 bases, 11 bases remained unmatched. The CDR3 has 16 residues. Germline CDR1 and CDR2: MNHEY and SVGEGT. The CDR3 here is CASSPHGGVGYNEQFF. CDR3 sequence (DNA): TGTGCCAGCAGTCCCCATGGGGGGGTGGGATACAATGAGCAGTTCTTC.

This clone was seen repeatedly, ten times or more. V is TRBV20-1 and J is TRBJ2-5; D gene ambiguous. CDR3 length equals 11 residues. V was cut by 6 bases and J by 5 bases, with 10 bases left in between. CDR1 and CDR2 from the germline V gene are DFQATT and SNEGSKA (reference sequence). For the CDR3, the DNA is TGCAGTGCGGGCAATTCGGAGACCCAGTACTTC. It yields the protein CSAGNSETQYF.

The CDR3 DNA follows: TGTGCCAGCGGTGTTACGGGGAGCGGGGAAAAACTGTTTTTT. Its protein is CASGVTGSGEKLFF. The chain carries TRBV7-9 and TRBJ1-4; D uncertain. V was clipped by 8 bases and J by 8 bases, with 18 bases between them. The CDR3 consists of 14 residues. Germline CDR1 reads SEHNR; CDR2 reads FQNEAQ (reference sequence).

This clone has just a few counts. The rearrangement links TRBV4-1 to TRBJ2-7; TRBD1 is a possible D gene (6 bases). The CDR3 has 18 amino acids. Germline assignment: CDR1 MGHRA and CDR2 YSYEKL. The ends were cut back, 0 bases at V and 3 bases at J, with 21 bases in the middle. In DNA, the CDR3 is TGCGCCAGCAGCCAAGATAAAGCAGGGGACCCACATTACTACGAGCAGTACTTC. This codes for CASSQDKAGDPHYYEQYF.

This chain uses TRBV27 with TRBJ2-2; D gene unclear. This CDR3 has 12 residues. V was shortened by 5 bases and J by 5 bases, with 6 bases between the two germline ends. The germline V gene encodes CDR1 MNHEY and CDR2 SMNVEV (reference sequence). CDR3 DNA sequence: TGTGCCAGCAGTCTAGGAACCGGGGAGCTGTTTTTT. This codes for CASSLGTGELFF.

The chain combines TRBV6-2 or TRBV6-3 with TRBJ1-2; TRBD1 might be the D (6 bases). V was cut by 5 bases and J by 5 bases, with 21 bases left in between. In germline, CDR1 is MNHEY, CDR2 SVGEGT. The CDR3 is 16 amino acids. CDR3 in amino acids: CASSPLRDKDRYGYTF. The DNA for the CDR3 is TGTGCCAGCAGTCCGCTCCGGGACAAAGACCGTTATGGCTACACCTTC.